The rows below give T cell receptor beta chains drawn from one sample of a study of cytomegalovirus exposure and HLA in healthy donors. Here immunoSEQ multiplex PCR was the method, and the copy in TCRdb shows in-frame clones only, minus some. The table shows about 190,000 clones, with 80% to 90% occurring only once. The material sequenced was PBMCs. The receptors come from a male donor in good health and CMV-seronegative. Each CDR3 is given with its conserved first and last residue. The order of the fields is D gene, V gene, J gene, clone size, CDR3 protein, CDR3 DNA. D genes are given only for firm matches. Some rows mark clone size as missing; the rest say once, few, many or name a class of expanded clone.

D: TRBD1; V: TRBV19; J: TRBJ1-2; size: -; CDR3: CASSSDRGAEGYTF; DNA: TGTGCCAGTAGTTCTGACAGGGGCGCGGAAGGCTACACCTTC
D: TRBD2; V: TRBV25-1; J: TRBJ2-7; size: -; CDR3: CASSASSGSYHEQYF; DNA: TGTGCCAGCAGTGCCTCTAGCGGGAGTTACCACGAGCAGTACTTC
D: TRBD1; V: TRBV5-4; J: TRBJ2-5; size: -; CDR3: CASSPAGGLETQYF; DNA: TGTGCCAGCAGTCCGGCAGGGGGTTTGGAGACCCAGTACTTC
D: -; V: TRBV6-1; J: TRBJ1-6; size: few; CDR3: CASSELGVSPLHF; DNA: TGTGCCAGCAGTGAATTAGGGGTATCACCCCTCCACTTT
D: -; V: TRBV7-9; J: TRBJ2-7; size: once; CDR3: CASSLKRNGRGENEQYF; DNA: TGTGCCAGCAGCTTAAAGAGGAACGGCCGGGGTGAGAACGAGCAGTACTTC
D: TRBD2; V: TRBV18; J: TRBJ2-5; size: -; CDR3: CASSPLSGVQETQYF; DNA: TGTGCCAGCTCACCACTCAGCGGGGTACAAGAGACCCAGTACTTC
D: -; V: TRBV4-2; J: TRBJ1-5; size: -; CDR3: CASSPDRSNQPQHF; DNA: TGTGCCAGCAGCCCGGACAGATCCAATCAGCCCCAGCATTTT
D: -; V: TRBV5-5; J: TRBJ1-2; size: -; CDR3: CASSPEWEGYTF; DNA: TGTGCCAGCAGCCCGGAGTGGGAGGGCTACACCTTC
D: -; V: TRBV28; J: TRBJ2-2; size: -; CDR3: CASSSAGSRSGELFF; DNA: TGTGCCAGCAGTTCAGCAGGGTCGCGGTCCGGGGAGCTGTTTTTT
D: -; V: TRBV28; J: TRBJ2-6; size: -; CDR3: CASGGQDNSGANVLTF; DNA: TGTGCCAGCGGAGGGCAGGATAACTCTGGGGCCAACGTCCTGACTTTC
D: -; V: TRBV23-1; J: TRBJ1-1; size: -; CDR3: CASSQSDVYAERENTEAFF; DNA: TGCGCCAGCAGTCAATCCGATGTTTATGCAGAACGGGAGAACACTGAAGCTTTCTTT
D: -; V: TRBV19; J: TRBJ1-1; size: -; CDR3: CASTQSGSF; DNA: TGTGCCAGTACCCAGTCGGGGTCTTTT
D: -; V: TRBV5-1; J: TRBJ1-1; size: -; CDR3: CASSLPGGEISTEAFF; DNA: TGCGCCAGCAGCTTGCCCGGCGGGGAGATAAGCACTGAAGCTTTCTTT
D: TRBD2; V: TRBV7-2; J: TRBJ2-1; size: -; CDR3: CASSLGPRGRSNEQFF; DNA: TGTGCCAGCAGCTTAGGGCCTCGCGGGAGGTCGAATGAGCAGTTCTTC
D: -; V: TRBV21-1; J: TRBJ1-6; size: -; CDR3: CASSKGQYSPLHF; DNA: TGTGCCAGCAGCAAGGGACAGTATTCACCCCTCCACTTT
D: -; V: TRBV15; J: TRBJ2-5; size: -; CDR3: CATSREPGETQYF; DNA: TGTGCCACCAGCAGAGAGCCGGGTGAGACCCAGTACTTC
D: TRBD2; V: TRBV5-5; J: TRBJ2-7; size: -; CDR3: CASSYGTPGLAYEQYF; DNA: TGTGCCAGCAGCTACGGGACACCGGGACTAGCCTACGAGCAGTACTTC
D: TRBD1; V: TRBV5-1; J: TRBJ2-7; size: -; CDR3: CASSWDRGPYEQYF; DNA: TGCGCCAGCAGCTGGGACAGGGGGCCCTACGAGCAGTACTTC
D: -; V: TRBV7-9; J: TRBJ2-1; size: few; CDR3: CASSSDYEQFF; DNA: TGTGCCAGCAGTTCAGATTATGAGCAGTTCTTC
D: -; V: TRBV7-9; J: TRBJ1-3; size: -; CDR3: CASSVPLHTIYF; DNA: TGTGCCAGCAGCGTACCACTACACACCATATATTTT
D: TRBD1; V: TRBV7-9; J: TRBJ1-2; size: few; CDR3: CASSSPTGGNGYTF; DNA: TGTGCCAGCAGCTCCCCGACAGGGGGCAATGGCTACACCTTC
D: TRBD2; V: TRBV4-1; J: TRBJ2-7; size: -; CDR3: CASSQEERTSGRAWSYEQYF; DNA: TGCGCCAGCAGCCAAGAGGAGCGGACTAGCGGGAGGGCCTGGTCCTACGAGCAGTACTTC
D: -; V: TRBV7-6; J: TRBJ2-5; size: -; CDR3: CASSLQETQYF; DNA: TGTGCCAGCAGCCTCCAAGAGACCCAGTACTTC
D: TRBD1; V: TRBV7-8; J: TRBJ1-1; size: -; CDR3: CASSFSNRGGTEAFF; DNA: TGTGCCAGCAGCTTCTCGAACAGGGGCGGCACTGAAGCTTTCTTT
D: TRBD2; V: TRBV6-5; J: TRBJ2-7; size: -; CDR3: CASSSGTSGENF; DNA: TGTGCCAGCAGTTCCGGGACTAGCGGGGAAAACTTC
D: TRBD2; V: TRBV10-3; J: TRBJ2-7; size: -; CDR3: CAISESTGLADSYEQYF; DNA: TGTGCCATCAGTGAGTCGACGGGGCTAGCGGACTCCTACGAGCAGTACTTC
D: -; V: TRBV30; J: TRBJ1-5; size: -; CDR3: CAWSSGSNQPQHF; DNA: TGTGCCTGGAGTAGCGGGTCGAATCAGCCCCAGCATTTT
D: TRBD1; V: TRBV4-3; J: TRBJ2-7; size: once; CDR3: CASSQETLQGAIEQYF; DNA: TGCGCCAGCAGCCAAGAGACCCTCCAGGGGGCCATCGAGCAGTACTTC
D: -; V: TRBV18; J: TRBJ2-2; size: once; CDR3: CASSPLSGSGELFF; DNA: TGTGCCAGCTCACCCTTGTCGGGGTCCGGGGAGCTGTTTTTT
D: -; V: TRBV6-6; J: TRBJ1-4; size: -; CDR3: CASSEDRATNEKLFF; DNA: TGTGCCAGCAGCGAGGACAGAGCAACTAATGAAAAACTGTTTTTT
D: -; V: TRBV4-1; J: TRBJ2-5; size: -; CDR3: CASSKGSIQETQYF; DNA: TGCGCCAGCAGCAAAGGGAGTATCCAAGAGACCCAGTACTTC
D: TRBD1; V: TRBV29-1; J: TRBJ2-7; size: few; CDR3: CSAGRQGGGYEQYF; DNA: TGCAGCGCTGGCAGACAGGGCGGAGGATACGAGCAGTACTTC
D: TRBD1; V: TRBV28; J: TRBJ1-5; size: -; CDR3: CASRDRGENQPQHF; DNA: TGTGCCAGTAGGGACAGAGGGGAAAATCAGCCCCAGCATTTT
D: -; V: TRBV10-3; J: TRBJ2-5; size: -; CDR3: CAISPHGGPQETQYF; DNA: TGTGCCATCAGTCCCCATGGAGGCCCCCAAGAGACCCAGTACTTC
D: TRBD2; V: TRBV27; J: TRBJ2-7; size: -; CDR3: CASSAHSLAGPYEQYF; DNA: TGTGCCAGCAGTGCACACTCACTAGCGGGACCCTACGAGCAGTACTTC
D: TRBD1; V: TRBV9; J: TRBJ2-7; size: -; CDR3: CASSHSRDRISYEQYF; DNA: TGTGCCAGCAGTCACTCCCGGGACAGGATTTCCTACGAGCAGTACTTC
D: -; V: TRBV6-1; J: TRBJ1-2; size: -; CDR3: CASIATGFYGYTF; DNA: TGTGCCAGCATCGCGACAGGCTTTTATGGCTACACCTTC
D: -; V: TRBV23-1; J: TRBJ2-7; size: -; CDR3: CASSQSGGMTGGYEQYF; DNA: TGCGCCAGCAGTCAGTCGGGGGGGATGACAGGGGGTTACGAGCAGTACTTC
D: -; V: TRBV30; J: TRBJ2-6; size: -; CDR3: CAWLSGANVLTF; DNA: TGTGCCTGGCTCTCTGGGGCCAACGTCCTGACTTTC